The entry that follows covers one TCR beta chain sequence. Antigen unknown. These data are taken from a study of T cell responses to AZD1222 COVID-19 vaccine. Sequencing used immunoSEQ multiplex PCR; TCRdb keeps in-frame clones, though not all of them. The table includes 90,000 to 95,000 clones, 88% detected once. J lost 6 bases, V lost 4 bases, and 7 bases had no gene match. Germline V gene sequence: CDR1 SGHNT, CDR2 YYREEE (reference sequence). The CDR3 has 15 residues. Study-level points and caveats: In the spike-specific TCR repertoire, nearly half reportedly target unmutated variant regions.

This receptor was taken from an adult who received the AZD1222 COVID-19 vaccine. The chain has TRBV5-4 and TRBJ2-2; 9 bases match TRBD1. Sequenced material: peripheral blood, taken 28 days after the second AZD1222 dose. For the CDR3, the DNA is TGTGCCAGCAGCCTACCGGGACAGGGATCCGGGGAGCTGTTTTTT. As protein: CASSLPGQGSGELFF.